These 23 T cell receptor beta chains were all obtained from the same sample, sequenced in a study of CD8 T cells in Susac syndrome. The RNA, about 0.5 to 1 ug, was put through reverse transcription using random hexamers. MiXCR, applied by TCRdb to the immunoSEQ multiplex PCR reads, yields one record per CDR3 protein. The table lists roughly 160,000 distinct CDR3 sequences, around 95% of them singletons. Source material: CD4+ T cells from PBMCs. The receptors come from a human donor in good health.

V gene TRBV20-1 combines with J gene TRBJ2-5, with TRBD1 identical over 7 bases. With 6 bases clipped from V and 4 bases from J, the junction kept 11 bases outside the gene matches. CDR1 and CDR2 from the germline V gene are DFQATT and SNEGSKA (reference sequence). The CDR3 covers 14 residues. The CDR3: CSAALDRVGETQYF. The CDR3 DNA reads as TGCAGTGCCGCCCTAGACAGGGTAGGAGAGACCCAGTACTTC.

The chain is built from TRBV3-1 and TRBJ2-1; D call uncertain. The CDR3 is 14 residues long. Trimming removed 1 base at V and 2 bases at J, with 6 bases between. Germline assignment: CDR1 LGHDT and CDR2 YNNKEL (reference sequence). The CDR3 region has the DNA TGTGCCAGCAGCCAAGTATGGACCTACAATGAGCAGTTCTTC. Protein product: CASSQVWTYNEQFF.

The rearrangement uses TRBV6-6 and TRBJ2-7, with 8 nucleotides matching TRBD1. V was pared by 5 bases and J by 4 bases, with 4 bases of the junction left unmatched. Per the germline V gene, CDR1 is MNHNY and CDR2 is SVGAGI (reference sequence). This CDR3 has 13 amino acids. The CDR3 DNA sequence: TGTGCCAGCAGTCTGGGACAGGAATACGAGCAGTACTTC. This codes for CASSLGQEYEQYF.

The chain joins TRBV7-2 to TRBJ2-3, with 8 bases fitting TRBD1. Trimming at V came to 5 bases and at J to 8 bases, leaving 12 bases not matched to a gene. The length of the CDR3 is 15 residues. The germline gives CDR1 SGHTA, CDR2 FQGNSA. CDR3 region: CASSPWTGKEGTQYF. As DNA, the CDR3 is TGTGCCAGCAGCCCATGGACAGGGAAAGAGGGTACGCAGTATTTT.

The chain combines TRBV18 with TRBJ2-5; 8 positions match TRBD1. Germline V gene lookup returns CDR1 KGHSH and CDR2 LQKENI. The CDR3 extends over 15 amino acids. With V trimmed by 4 bases and J by 2 bases, 6 bases remained unmatched. The CDR3, as DNA: TGTGCCAGCTCACAAGACAGGGGCAATCAAGAGACCCAGTACTTC. Amino acids: CASSQDRGNQETQYF.

V usage is TRBV3-1 and J usage is TRBJ1-2; D gene uncertain. The germline CDR1 and CDR2 sequences are LGHDT and YNNKEL (reference sequence). Trimming removed 5 bases at V and 8 bases at J, with 27 bases between. The CDR3 loop spans 17 amino acids. The CDR3, as DNA: TGTGCCAGCAGCTCGGCTTTGGGCGCTACAGTAAAAGGAGGCTACACCTTC. Amino acids: CASSSALGATVKGGYTF.

This rearrangement joins TRBV18 to TRBJ1-2; 9 bases map to TRBD1. The CDR3 has 13 amino acids. J was trimmed by 7 bases and V by 8 bases; bases with no gene match: 8. Germline values: CDR1 KGHSH, CDR2 LQKENI. The CDR3 nucleotides are TGTGCCAGCAAAGAGGGACAGGGCCTTGGCTACACCTTC. Translated, it gives CASKEGQGLGYTF.

The chain links TRBV9 to TRBJ2-5, with D possibly TRBD1 on 6 matching bases. The CDR3 totals 15 residues. Deletions cut 3 bases from V and 1 base from J, with 13 bases between. Germline V lookup: CDR1 SGDLS, CDR2 YYNGEE. In nucleotides, the CDR3 is TGTGCCAGCAGCGCGCAGGGGAATCTCCAAGAGACCCAGTACTTC. Translated: CASSAQGNLQETQYF.

V gene TRBV28 combines with J gene TRBJ2-3; 7 bases are shared with TRBD2. Germline V gives CDR1 MDHEN, CDR2 SYDVKM. V dropped 4 bases and J dropped 3; count of bases not matched to a gene: 7. The CDR3 is 15 residues long. CDR3 in DNA: TGTGCCAGCAGTTCCCCCCGAGCGGGAACAGATACGCAGTATTTT. Translated, it gives CASSSPRAGTDTQYF.

This sequence joins TRBV2 and TRBJ2-1; a possible D gene is TRBD2 (5 bases). This CDR3 is built from 10 residues. The V gene's germline CDR1 is SNHLY and CDR2 FYNNEI. Trimming cost V 10 bases and J 8 bases, with 9 bases left between them. Here the CDR3 reads CAIGSDEQFF. For the CDR3, the DNA is TGTGCCATAGGGAGCGATGAGCAGTTCTTC. The variable domain in full, with the rest retrieved from reference TRBV2 and TRBJ2-1, is EPEVTQTPSHQVTQMGQEVILRCVPISNHLYFYWYRQILGQKVEFLVSFYNNEISEKSEIFDDQFSVERPDGSNFTLKIRSTKLEDSAMYFCAIGSDEQFFGPGTRLTVL.

The chain recombines TRBV18 with TRBJ1-2, with D hard to call. Germline lookup yields CDR1 KGHSH and CDR2 LQKENI. Between the trimmed V and J ends, which lost 3 bases and 1 base, there was a span of 9 bases. The CDR3 loop spans 14 amino acids. The CDR3 bases are TGTGCCAGCTCACCGGCTAACTTTAACTATGGCTACACCTTC. This translates into CASSPANFNYGYTF.

The rearrangement joins TRBV19 to TRBJ2-7; 11 bases align to TRBD1. The CDR3 covers 15 residues. J gave up 4 bases and V 6 bases, and 8 bases lay outside the gene matches. CDR1 is LNHDA, CDR2 SQIVND, per germline (reference sequence). The chain's CDR3 is CASSLGQGAIYEQYF. Written as DNA, the CDR3 is TGTGCCAGTAGCCTCGGACAGGGGGCGATATACGAGCAGTACTTC.

The J gene is TRBJ1-2, the V gene TRBV29-1; the D is unclear. Looked up from germline, CDR1 is SQVTM and CDR2 is ANQGSEA. This CDR3 contains 11 residues. V lost 5 bases and J lost 1, with 5 bases in between. This chain's CDR3 is CSVLGNYGYTF. The CDR3 DNA is TGCAGCGTTCTTGGTAACTATGGCTACACCTTC.

The table lists this clonotype with a count of one. The chain combines TRBV29-1 with TRBJ2-5, with D uncertain. Trimming cost V 4 bases and J 1 base, with 10 bases left between them. CDR1 and CDR2 from the germline V gene are SQVTM and ANQGSEA. The CDR3 spans 13 residues. The CDR3 is CSVGRTVQETQYF. The CDR3 DNA reads as TGCAGCGTTGGTCGGACGGTCCAAGAGACCCAGTACTTC.

V is TRBV29-1 and J is TRBJ2-1; 9 positions match TRBD1. Trimming removed 7 bases from V and 13 bases from J; junction bases left unmatched: 8. The germline V gene encodes CDR1 SQVTM and CDR2 ANQGSEA. The CDR3 is 11 amino acids. Here the CDR3 DNA reads TGCAGCGCTTTACAGGGGGCCCTCCAGTTCTTC. Protein: CSALQGALQFF.

The chain combines TRBV9 with TRBJ2-5; unclear D gene. CDR1 and CDR2 (germline): SGDLS, YYNGEE. The ends were cut back, 0 bases at V and 5 bases at J, with 11 bases in the middle. The CDR3 loop spans 14 amino acids. The CDR3 coding sequence is TGTGCCAGCAGCGTAGCTACAGTTGGGGAGACCCAGTACTTC. Its translation is CASSVATVGETQYF.

This chain links TRBV29-1 with TRBJ2-1; 8 bases align to TRBD1. In germline, CDR1 is SQVTM, CDR2 ANQGSEA. Trimming cost V 3 bases and J 8 bases; bases outside gene matches: 6. This CDR3 comprises 13 residues. For the CDR3, the DNA is TGCAGCGTTGACAGGGGGCGCCGCGATGAGCAGTTCTTC. This gives the protein CSVDRGRRDEQFF.

The V call is TRBV12-3 or TRBV12-4, the J call TRBJ2-3; no reliable D call. CDR3 length: 15 amino acids. Trimming removed 2 bases from V and 1 base from J, with 10 bases in between. The CDR3 protein is CASSLLQLGTDTQYF. The DNA of the CDR3 is TGTGCCAGCAGTTTACTGCAGCTCGGCACAGATACGCAGTATTTT.

The chain couples TRBV3-1 to TRBJ2-5; 7 bases fit TRBD1. CDR1 is LGHDT and CDR2 is YNNKEL in the germline V gene (reference sequence). CDR3 size: 15 residues. Trimming removed 1 base from V and 2 bases from J; junction bases left unmatched: 4. In DNA, the CDR3 is TGTGCCAGCAGCCAAGTGACAGGGAATCAAGAGACCCAGTACTTC. It is translated as CASSQVTGNQETQYF.

The rearrangement joins TRBV9 to TRBJ2-7; D remains unclear. The CDR3 is 14 residues long. Trimming cost V 4 bases and J 0 bases, with 11 bases left between them. Looked up from germline, CDR1 is SGDLS and CDR2 is YYNGEE. This chain's CDR3 is CASSIELNSYEQYF. As DNA, the CDR3 is TGTGCCAGCAGCATCGAACTAAACTCCTACGAGCAGTACTTC. Using reference TRBV9 and TRBJ2-7 for the parts outside the CDR3, the full variable domain is DSGVTQTPKHLITATGQRVTLRCSPRSGDLSVYWYQQSLDQGLQFLIQYYNGEERAKGNILERFSAQQFPDLHSELNLSSLELGDSALYFCASSIELNSYEQYFGPGTRLTVT.

This clonotype was observed a handful of times. The chain couples TRBV7-9 to TRBJ2-1; 12 bases map to TRBD2. The germline V gene encodes CDR1 SEHNR and CDR2 FQNEAQ (reference sequence). V lost 5 bases to trimming and J lost 7 bases; unmatched junction nucleotides: 9. The CDR3 totals 16 residues. CDR3 coding DNA: TGTGCCAGCAGCCCCCAGAGGCTAGCGGGGGGGAATGAGCAGTTCTTC. Its translation: CASSPQRLAGGNEQFF. The full variable domain, in which reference TRBV7-9 and TRBJ2-1 provide the parts outside the CDR3, is DTGVSQNPRHKITKRGQNVTFRCDPISEHNRLYWYRQTLGQGPEFLTYFQNEAQLEKSRLLSDRFSAERPKGSFSTLEIQRTEQGDSAMYLCASSPQRLAGGNEQFFGPGTRLTVL.

V and J are TRBV6-2 or TRBV6-3 and TRBJ2-7, with 13 bases that match TRBD2. The junction had 4 bases not matched to a gene; V was cut back by 2 bases and J by 0 bases. Germline assignment: CDR1 MNHEY and CDR2 SVGEGT. CDR3 length: 17 residues. DNA for the CDR3: TGTGCCAGCAGTTACAGGACTAGCGGGGGCAGCTCCTACGAGCAGTACTTC. Protein sequence: CASSYRTSGGSSYEQYF.

This CDR3 is CSARDPGHHGTGELFF. The CDR3 DNA reads TGCAGTGCTAGAGATCCAGGACACCATGGCACCGGGGAGCTGTTTTTT. This rearrangement joins TRBV20-1 to TRBJ2-2; the D gene is possibly TRBD1 (5 bases). Germline CDR1 and CDR2: DFQATT and SNEGSKA (reference sequence). The CDR3 is 16 amino acids. The V gene lost 0 bases and the J gene lost 4 bases, with 15 bases spanning the gap.